Below, 19 T cell receptor beta chains from the same sample are listed, as sequenced in a study of tumor-infiltrating lymphocytes in localized non-small cell lung cancer. Sequencing was performed with immunoSEQ multiplex PCR; in TCRdb, only in-frame clones are kept and a portion is missing. The sample includes roughly 7,400 clones, approximately 60% of them seen just once. The sequencing sample was made of uninvolved lung tissue not adjacent to the tumor. The receptors shown here come from a human donor with non-small cell lung cancer.

The genes are TRBV6-1 and TRBJ1-5, with D possibly being TRBD1 (6 bases). This CDR3 contains 15 residues. V was cut by 1 base and J by 5 bases, with 12 bases left in between. The germline V gene has CDR1 MNHNS and CDR2 SASEGT. CDR3 in amino acids: CASSEDSTGYQPQHF. The CDR3 DNA follows: TGTGCCAGCAGTGAAGATTCCACAGGGTATCAGCCCCAGCATTTT.

The V call is TRBV19, the J call TRBJ2-5; no clear D. CDR3 length: 13 residues. The V end lost 4 bases, the J end lost 1 base, and 7 bases lay between the germline ends. Per the germline V gene, CDR1 is LNHDA and CDR2 is SQIVND (reference sequence). DNA of the CDR3: TGTGCCAGTAGTAAAGGGCTCCAAGAGACCCAGTACTTC. Protein: CASSKGLQETQYF.

V usage is TRBV27 and J usage is TRBJ2-3, with D unclear. The V end lost 4 bases, the J end lost 9 bases, and 14 bases lay between the germline ends. The germline CDR1 and CDR2 sequences are MNHEY and SMNVEV (reference sequence). The CDR3 is 13 residues long. In DNA form, the CDR3 reads TGTGCCAGCAGTTACCCCTCTTTGGGCACGCAGTATTTT. Encoded protein: CASSYPSLGTQYF.

The chain uses TRBV30 and TRBJ1-1; TRBD1 aligns across 7 bases. The CDR3 extends over 15 amino acids. Germline loops: CDR1 GTSNPN, CDR2 SVGIG (reference sequence). The V segment lost 3 bases and the J segment 4 bases; nucleotides outside the gene matches: 11. The CDR3 sequence is CAWRGRGGLGTEAFF. CDR3 coding DNA: TGTGCCTGGAGGGGCAGGGGGGGTTTGGGCACTGAAGCTTTCTTT.

This chain connects TRBV6-8 to TRBJ2-5; 11 nucleotides line up with TRBD2. The CDR3 spans 17 residues. Trimming cost V 9 bases and J 6 bases; bases outside gene matches: 18. Looked up from germline, CDR1 is MNHGY and CDR2 is SAAAGT. The CDR3 loop reads CARISLAGGGFSQTQYF. DNA of the CDR3: TGTGCCAGGATCAGTTTAGCGGGGGGGGGTTTTAGCCAGACCCAGTACTTC.

The chain joins TRBV9 to TRBJ1-2, with a weak D call TRBD1 (5 bases). V shed 0 bases and J shed 6 bases, with 12 bases lying between them. The CDR3 runs to 14 residues. Germline V lookup: CDR1 SGDLS, CDR2 YYNGEE. DNA for the CDR3: TGTGCCAGCAGCGTAGCTACCGGGGGACATGGCTACACCTTC. Protein sequence: CASSVATGGHGYTF.

By share, this clone ranks as medium-sized (0.01 to 0.1%). J is TRBJ1-6 and V is TRBV2; 7 bases are shared with TRBD1. CDR1 is SNHLY and CDR2 is FYNNEI in the germline V gene. This CDR3 comprises 14 residues. With 10 bases clipped from V and 10 bases from J, the junction kept 13 bases outside the gene matches. The CDR3 is CAKETGNLASPLHF. CDR3 in DNA: TGTGCCAAGGAGACAGGGAACTTGGCATCACCCCTCCACTTT. Supplemented by reference TRBV2 and TRBJ1-6, the full variable domain reads EPEVTQTPSHQVTQMGQEVILRCVPISNHLYFYWYRQILGQKVEFLVSFYNNEISEKSEIFDDQFSVERPDGSNFTLKIRSTKLEDSAMYFCAKETGNLASPLHFGNGTRLTVT.

The genes are TRBV10-2 and TRBJ2-1; TRBD2 matches at 9 bases. The CDR3 is made up of 15 amino acids. Per germline, CDR1 WSHSY and CDR2 SAAADI. Trimming took 6 bases from V and 1 from J; bases not matched to a gene: 4. The CDR3 DNA reads as TGCGCCAGCAGAGAAGCGGGGGGTTCCTACAATGAGCAGTTCTTC. Protein sequence: CASREAGGSYNEQFF.

The V call is TRBV6-1, the J call TRBJ1-1; D remains ambiguous. The CDR3 is 12 residues long. V lost 5 bases and J 7 bases, leaving 11 bases between the germline ends. CDR1 MNHNS and CDR2 SASEGT come from the germline V gene. The CDR3 sequence: CASSTWTVEAFF. The CDR3 DNA is TGTGCCAGCAGTACTTGGACCGTTGAAGCTTTCTTT.

A single count supports this clone. The chain combines TRBV4-1 with TRBJ2-7, with D maybe TRBD1 (6 bases). The germline V gene has CDR1 MGHRA and CDR2 YSYEKL. V was trimmed by 2 bases and J by 6 bases, leaving 11 bases between them. CDR3 size: 13 residues. The CDR3 here is CASSQTGQFEQYF. The DNA for the CDR3 is TGCGCCAGCAGCCAAACCGGACAGTTCGAGCAGTACTTC.

The chain uses TRBV5-1 and TRBJ2-2, with D perhaps matching TRBD1 (6 bases). Germline CDR1 and CDR2: SGHRS and YFSETQ. V lost 4 bases and J 10 bases, leaving 17 bases between the germline ends. CDR3 length: 14 residues. Here the CDR3 DNA reads TGCGCCAGCAGCCCTAGACAGGCCCTGGAGGAGCTGTTTTTT. Protein sequence: CASSPRQALEELFF. The full variable domain, completed using reference TRBV5-1 and TRBJ2-2, is KAGVTQTPRYLIKTRGQQVTLSCSPISGHRSVSWYQQTPGQGLQFLFEYFSETQRNKGNFPGRFSGRQFSNSRSEMNVSTLELGDSALYLCASSPRQALEELFFGEGSRLTVL.

By share, this clone ranks as medium-sized. This rearrangement joins TRBV25-1 to TRBJ1-6, with D possibly being TRBD1 (5 bases). V was clipped by 4 bases and J by 7 bases, with 11 bases between them. This CDR3 has 14 amino acids. The V gene's germline CDR1 is MGHDK and CDR2 SYGVNS. The CDR3 reads CASSGSGWNSPLHF. The CDR3 DNA sequence: TGTGCCAGCAGTGGTTCAGGGTGGAATTCACCCCTCCACTTT. Filled out from reference TRBV25-1 and TRBJ1-6, the complete variable domain reads EADIYQTPRYLVIGTGKKITLECSQTMGHDKMYWYQQDPGMELHLIHYSYGVNSTEKGDLSSESTVSRIRTEHFPLTLESARPSHTSQYLCASSGSGWNSPLHFGNGTRLTVT.

This clone occurred a few times. The chain combines TRBV2 with TRBJ1-1, with 9 nucleotides matching TRBD1. In germline, CDR1 is SNHLY, CDR2 FYNNEI. The CDR3 totals 14 residues. V shed 6 bases, J shed 5 bases, and the junction held 7 bases outside the gene matches. In nucleotides, the CDR3 is TGTGCCAGCAGGAACAGACAGGGGGAGACTGAAGCTTTCTTT. Encoded protein: CASRNRQGETEAFF.

In this sample, this clone is medium-sized. V usage is TRBV7-9 and J usage is TRBJ1-2; 7 bases are a match to TRBD1. Germline CDR1 reads SEHNR; CDR2 reads FQNEAQ (reference sequence). J gave up 4 bases and V 7 bases, and 12 bases lay outside the gene matches. The CDR3 length is 15 residues. The CDR3 protein is CASKKSDREGYGYTF. DNA for the CDR3: TGTGCCAGCAAAAAATCAGACAGGGAGGGCTATGGCTACACCTTC.

The V and J genes are TRBV5-1 and TRBJ1-2, with D possibly being TRBD1 (5 bases). Germline V CDR1 and CDR2: SGHRS, YFSETQ. CDR3 length: 14 amino acids. V gave up 0 bases and J gave up 8 bases, with 14 bases separating them. CDR3 sequence reads: CASSLASGREGYTF. CDR3 coding DNA: TGCGCCAGCAGCTTGGCCTCGGGGCGGGAGGGCTACACCTTC.

V and J are TRBV29-1 and TRBJ2-4; either TRBD1 or TRBD2 may supply D (5 bases each). CDR3 length: 13 residues. Germline lookup yields CDR1 SQVTM and CDR2 ANQGSEA. Trimming took off 7 bases at V and 9 bases at J, with 19 bases between the two ends. In nucleotides, the CDR3 is TGCAGCGCCGGGACCCCCGAGGGTGGCATTCAGTACTTC. Amino acid sequence: CSAGTPEGGIQYF. The variable domain in full, completed from reference TRBV29-1 and TRBJ2-4, reads SAVISQKPSRDICQRGTSLTIQCQVDSQVTMMFWYRQQPGQSLTLIATANQGSEATYESGFVIDKFPISRPNLTFSTLTVSNMSPEDSSIYLCSAGTPEGGIQYFGAGTRLSVL.

V usage is TRBV29-1 and J usage is TRBJ2-7; 7 nucleotides agree with TRBD1. Germline CDR1 and CDR2: SQVTM and ANQGSEA. The V segment lost 4 bases and the J segment 5 bases; nucleotides outside the gene matches: 8. The CDR3 consists of 13 residues. CDR3 DNA: TGCAGCGTTGCAGGGGGTACCGGCAACGAGCAGTACTTC. Protein sequence: CSVAGGTGNEQYF.

The chain uses TRBV6-7 and TRBJ1-1, with 7 nucleotides matching TRBD1. TRBV6-7 counts as an open reading frame of uncertain function. This CDR3 has 14 residues. Unmatched junction bases numbered 7, after V lost 5 bases and J lost 4 bases. This CDR3 reads CASSRQGRITEAFF. The CDR3 nucleotides are TGTGCCAGCAGTCGACAGGGTCGGATCACTGAAGCTTTCTTT.

The chain carries TRBV19 and TRBJ1-6; 7 bases line up with TRBD1. Germline loops: CDR1 LNHDA, CDR2 SQIVND (reference sequence). The CDR3 covers 14 residues. V shed 11 bases and J 0 bases; nucleotides not matched to a gene: 4. The CDR3 reads CAGRDSSYNSPLHF. The DNA of the CDR3 is TGTGCCGGACGGGACAGCTCCTATAATTCACCCCTCCACTTT.